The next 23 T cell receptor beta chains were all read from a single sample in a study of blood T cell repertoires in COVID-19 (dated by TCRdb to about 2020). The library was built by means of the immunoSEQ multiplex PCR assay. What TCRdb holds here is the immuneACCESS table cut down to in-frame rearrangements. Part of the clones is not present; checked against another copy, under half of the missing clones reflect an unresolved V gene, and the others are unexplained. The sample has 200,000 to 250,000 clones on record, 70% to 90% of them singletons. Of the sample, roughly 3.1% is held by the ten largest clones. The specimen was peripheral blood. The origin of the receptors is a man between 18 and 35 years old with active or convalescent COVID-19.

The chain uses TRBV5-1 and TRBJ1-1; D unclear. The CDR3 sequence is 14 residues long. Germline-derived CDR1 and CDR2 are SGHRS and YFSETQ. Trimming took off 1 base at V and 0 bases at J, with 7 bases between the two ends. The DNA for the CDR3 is TGCGCCAGCAGCTTGCAAGACATGAACACTGAAGCTTTCTTT. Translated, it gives CASSLQDMNTEAFF.

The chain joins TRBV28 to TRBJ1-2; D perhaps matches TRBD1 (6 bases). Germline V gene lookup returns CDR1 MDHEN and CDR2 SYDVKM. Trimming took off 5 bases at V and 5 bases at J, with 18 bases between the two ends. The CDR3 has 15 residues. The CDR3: CASSATPRQAYGYTF. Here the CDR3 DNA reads TGTGCCAGCAGTGCGACCCCCCGACAGGCTTATGGCTACACCTTC.

The CDR3 coding sequence is TGTGCCAGCAGTTTCCATGGACAGATGAACACTGAAGCTTTCTTT. Translating gives CASSFHGQMNTEAFF. The chain uses TRBV11-2 and TRBJ1-1; possible D gene TRBD1, 6 bases. Between the trimmed V and J ends, which lost 6 bases and 0 bases, there was a span of 14 bases. This CDR3 contains 15 residues. CDR1 and CDR2 (germline): SGHAT, FQNNGV.

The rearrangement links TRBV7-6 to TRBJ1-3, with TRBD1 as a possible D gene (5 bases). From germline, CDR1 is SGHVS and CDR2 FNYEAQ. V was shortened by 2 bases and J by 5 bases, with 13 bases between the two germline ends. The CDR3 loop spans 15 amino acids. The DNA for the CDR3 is TGTGCCAGCAGCTTACAGGGCAACCTTAGAAACACCATATATTTT. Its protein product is CASSLQGNLRNTIYF.

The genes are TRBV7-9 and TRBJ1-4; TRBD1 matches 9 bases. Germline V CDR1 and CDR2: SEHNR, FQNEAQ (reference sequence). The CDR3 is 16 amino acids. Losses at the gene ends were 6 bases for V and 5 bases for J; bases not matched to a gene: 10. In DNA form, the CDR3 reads TGTGCCAGCAGGCTATCCCGGGACAGGGAGAATGAAAAACTGTTTTTT. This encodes CASRLSRDRENEKLFF.

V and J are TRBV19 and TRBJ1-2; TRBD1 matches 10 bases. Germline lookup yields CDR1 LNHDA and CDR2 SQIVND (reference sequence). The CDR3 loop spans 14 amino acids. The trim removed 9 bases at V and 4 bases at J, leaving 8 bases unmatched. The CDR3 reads CASGTGALGYGYTF. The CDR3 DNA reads TGTGCCAGCGGGACAGGGGCTCTCGGCTATGGCTACACCTTC.

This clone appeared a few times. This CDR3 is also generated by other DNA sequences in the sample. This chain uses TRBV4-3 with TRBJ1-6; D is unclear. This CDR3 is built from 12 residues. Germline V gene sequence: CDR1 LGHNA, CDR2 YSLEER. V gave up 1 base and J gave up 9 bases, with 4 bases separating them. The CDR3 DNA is TGCGCCAGCAGCCAAGGGAGTTCACCCCTCCACTTT. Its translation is CASSQGSSPLHF.

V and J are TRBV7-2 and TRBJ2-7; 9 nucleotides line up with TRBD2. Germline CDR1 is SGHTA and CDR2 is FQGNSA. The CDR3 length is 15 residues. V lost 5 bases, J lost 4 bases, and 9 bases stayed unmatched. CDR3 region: CASSEGSGSLYEQYF. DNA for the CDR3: TGTGCCAGCAGCGAGGGTAGCGGGAGTCTGTACGAGCAGTACTTC.

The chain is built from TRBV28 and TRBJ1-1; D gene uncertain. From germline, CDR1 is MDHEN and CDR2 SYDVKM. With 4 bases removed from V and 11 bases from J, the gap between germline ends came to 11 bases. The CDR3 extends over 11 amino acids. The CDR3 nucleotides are TGTGCCAGCAGTTCAGCCCCGGGGGCTTTCTTT. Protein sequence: CASSSAPGAFF.

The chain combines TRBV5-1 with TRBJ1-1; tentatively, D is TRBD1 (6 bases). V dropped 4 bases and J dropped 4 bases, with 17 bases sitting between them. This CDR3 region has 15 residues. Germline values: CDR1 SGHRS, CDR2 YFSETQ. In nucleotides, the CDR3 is TGCGCCAGCAGCCTCATGACAGGATCGGGCACTGAAGCTTTCTTT. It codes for CASSLMTGSGTEAFF.

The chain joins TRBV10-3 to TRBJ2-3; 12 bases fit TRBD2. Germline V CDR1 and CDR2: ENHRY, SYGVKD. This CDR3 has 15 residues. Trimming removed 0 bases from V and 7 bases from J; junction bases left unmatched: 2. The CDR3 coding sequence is TGTGCCATCAGTGAGTCGACTAGCGGGAGATATACGCAGTATTTT. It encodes CAISESTSGRYTQYF.

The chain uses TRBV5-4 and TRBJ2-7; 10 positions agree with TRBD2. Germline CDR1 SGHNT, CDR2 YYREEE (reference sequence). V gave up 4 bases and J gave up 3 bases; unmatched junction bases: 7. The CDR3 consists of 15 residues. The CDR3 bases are TGTGCCAGCAGCACCTCTAGCGGGAGCCGCTACGAGCAGTACTTC. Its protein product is CASSTSSGSRYEQYF.

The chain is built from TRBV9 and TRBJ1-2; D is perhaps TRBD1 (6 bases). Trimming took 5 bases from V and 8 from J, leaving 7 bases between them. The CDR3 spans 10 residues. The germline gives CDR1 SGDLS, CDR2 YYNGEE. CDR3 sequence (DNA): TGTGCCAGCAGAGGGGGAGGCTACACCTTC. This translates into CASRGGGYTF.

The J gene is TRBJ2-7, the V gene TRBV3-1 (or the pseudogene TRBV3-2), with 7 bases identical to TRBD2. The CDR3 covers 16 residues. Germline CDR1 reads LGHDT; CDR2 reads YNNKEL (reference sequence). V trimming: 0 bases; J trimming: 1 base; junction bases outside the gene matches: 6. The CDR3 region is CASSQDLAENSYEQYF. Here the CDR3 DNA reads TGTGCCAGCAGCCAAGATCTAGCGGAGAATTCCTACGAGCAGTACTTC.

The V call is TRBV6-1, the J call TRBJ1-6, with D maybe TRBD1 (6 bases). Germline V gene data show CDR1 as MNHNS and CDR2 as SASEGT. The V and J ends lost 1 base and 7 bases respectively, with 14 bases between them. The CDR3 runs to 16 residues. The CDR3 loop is CASSEEGTYINSPLHF. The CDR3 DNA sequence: TGTGCCAGCAGTGAAGAAGGGACATATATCAATTCACCCCTCCACTTT.

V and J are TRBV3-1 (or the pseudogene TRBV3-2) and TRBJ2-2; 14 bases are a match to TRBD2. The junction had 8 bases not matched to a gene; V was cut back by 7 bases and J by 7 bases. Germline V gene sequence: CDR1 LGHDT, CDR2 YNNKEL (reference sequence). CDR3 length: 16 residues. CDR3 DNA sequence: TGTGCCAGCACTCCGGGACTAGCGGGAGTGGGCGGGGAGCTGTTTTTT. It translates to CASTPGLAGVGGELFF.

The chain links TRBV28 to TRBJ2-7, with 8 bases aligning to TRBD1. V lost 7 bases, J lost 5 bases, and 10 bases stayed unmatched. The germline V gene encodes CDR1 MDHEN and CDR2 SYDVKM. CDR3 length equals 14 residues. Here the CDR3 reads CASNFQTGANEQYF. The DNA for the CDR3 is TGTGCCAGCAATTTTCAGACAGGGGCTAACGAGCAGTACTTC.

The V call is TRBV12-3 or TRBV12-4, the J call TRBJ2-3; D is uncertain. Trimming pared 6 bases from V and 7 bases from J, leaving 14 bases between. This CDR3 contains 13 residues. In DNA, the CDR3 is TGTGCCAGCAGACCCTCACGGTTCCATACGCAGTATTTT. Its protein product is CASRPSRFHTQYF.

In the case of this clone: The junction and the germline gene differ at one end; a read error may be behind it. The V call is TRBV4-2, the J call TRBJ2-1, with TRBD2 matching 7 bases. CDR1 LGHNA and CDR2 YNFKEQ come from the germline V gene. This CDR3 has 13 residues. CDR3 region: CASGQGEGAEQFF. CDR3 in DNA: TGTGCCAGCGGCCAAGGGGAGGGAGCGGAGCAGTTCTTC.

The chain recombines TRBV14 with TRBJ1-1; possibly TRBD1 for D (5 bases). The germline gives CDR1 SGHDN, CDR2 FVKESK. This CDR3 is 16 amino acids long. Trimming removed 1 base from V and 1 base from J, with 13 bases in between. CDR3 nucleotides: TGTGCCAGCAGCCAAGGAATTCAGGGCAAGAACACTGAAGCTTTCTTT. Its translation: CASSQGIQGKNTEAFF. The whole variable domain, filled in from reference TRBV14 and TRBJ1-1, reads EAGVTQFPSHSVIEKGQTVTLRCDPISGHDNLYWYRRVMGKEIKFLLHFVKESKQDESGMPNNRFLAERTGGTYSTLKVQPAELEDSGVYFCASSQGIQGKNTEAFFGQGTRLTVV.

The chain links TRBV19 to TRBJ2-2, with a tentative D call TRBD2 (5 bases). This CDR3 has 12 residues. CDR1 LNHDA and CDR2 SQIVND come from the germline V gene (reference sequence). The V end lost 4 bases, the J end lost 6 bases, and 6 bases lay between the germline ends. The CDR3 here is CASSTRAGELFF. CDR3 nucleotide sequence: TGTGCCAGTAGTACGAGGGCCGGGGAGCTGTTTTTT.

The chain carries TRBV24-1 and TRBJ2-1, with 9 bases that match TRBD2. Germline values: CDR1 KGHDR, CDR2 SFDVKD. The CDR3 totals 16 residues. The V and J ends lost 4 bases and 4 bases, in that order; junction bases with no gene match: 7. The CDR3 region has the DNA TGTGCCACCAGTGACCCTTCTAGCGGGGATTACAATGAGCAGTTCTTC. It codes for CATSDPSSGDYNEQFF.

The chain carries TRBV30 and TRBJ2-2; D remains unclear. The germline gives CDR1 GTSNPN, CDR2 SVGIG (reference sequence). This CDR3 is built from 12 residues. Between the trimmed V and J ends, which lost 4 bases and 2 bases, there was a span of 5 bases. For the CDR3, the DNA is TGTGCCTGGACAGAAAACACCGGGGAGCTGTTTTTT. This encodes CAWTENTGELFF.